One sample yielded the 17 T cell receptor beta chains listed below, sequenced in a study of blood T cell repertoires in COVID-19. TCRdb's table, derived via immunoSEQ multiplex PCR, lists solely in-frame clones and lacks some. The sample includes under 45,000 clones, over 75% of them seen just once. The sequencing input was peripheral blood. The receptors come from a human donor in a cohort sampled during active COVID-19.

The V and J genes are TRBV5-4 and TRBJ2-5, with D possibly being TRBD2 (5 bases). V was clipped by 0 bases and J by 4 bases, with 10 bases between them. CDR1 and CDR2 (germline): SGHNT, YYREEE (reference sequence). This CDR3 region has 14 residues. The CDR3 coding sequence is TGTGCCAGCAGCTTGGCCGGGGTAGGAGAGACCCAGTACTTC. Translating it yields CASSLAGVGETQYF.

The chain combines TRBV27 with TRBJ2-3; no clear D. In germline, CDR1 is MNHEY, CDR2 SMNVEV (reference sequence). V shed 5 bases and J shed 2 bases, with 8 bases lying between them. The length of the CDR3 is 13 residues. The CDR3 is CASSPTVTDTQYF. The CDR3 nucleotides read TGTGCCAGCAGTCCCACAGTCACAGATACGCAGTATTTT.

The chain has TRBV7-9 and TRBJ2-5; D gene ambiguous. The length of the CDR3 is 13 residues. V shed 5 bases and J shed 4 bases, with 11 bases lying between them. CDR1 and CDR2 (germline): SEHNR, FQNEAQ (reference sequence). CDR3 amino acids: CASSDSLGETQYF. As DNA, the CDR3 is TGTGCCAGCAGCGATAGTCTTGGAGAGACCCAGTACTTC.

This chain joins TRBV5-1 and TRBJ1-4; 12 bases are a match to TRBD1. Germline values: CDR1 SGHRS, CDR2 YFSETQ. CDR3 length: 18 amino acids. V was pared by 4 bases and J by 9 bases, with 16 bases of the junction left unmatched. The CDR3 here is CASSATGTGGGEGKKLFF. CDR3 coding DNA: TGCGCCAGCAGCGCCACCGGGACAGGGGGCGGCGAGGGGAAAAAACTGTTTTTT.

The gene calls are TRBV7-2 and TRBJ1-3, with a tentative D call TRBD1 (5 bases). Trimming removed 8 bases from V and 4 bases from J, with 9 bases in between. The germline gives CDR1 SGHTA, CDR2 FQGNSA. This CDR3 is built from 12 residues. The CDR3 coding sequence is TGTGCCAGCGGGGCGATGGGAAACACCATATATTTT. This gives the protein CASGAMGNTIYF.

The chain joins TRBV27 to TRBJ2-7; D is perhaps TRBD2 (6 bases). CDR1 MNHEY and CDR2 SMNVEV come from the germline V gene (reference sequence). The CDR3 loop spans 13 amino acids. V lost 5 bases, J lost 1 base, and 9 bases lay in between. CDR3 coding DNA: TGTGCCAGCAGTCGGGGACTTTCCTACGAGCAGTACTTC. Translation: CASSRGLSYEQYF.

V usage is TRBV3-1 (or the pseudogene TRBV3-2) and J usage is TRBJ1-4; 8 bases agree with TRBD1. The junction had 5 bases not matched to a gene; V was cut back by 3 bases and J by 8 bases. This CDR3 contains 14 residues. Germline CDR1 LGHDT, CDR2 YNNKEL (reference sequence). Here the CDR3 DNA reads TGTGCCAGCAGCCACCGACAGGGGACGGAAAAACTGTTTTTT. Protein sequence: CASSHRQGTEKLFF.

This chain joins TRBV4-1 and TRBJ1-5; D perhaps matches TRBD1 (5 bases). Germline V gene sequence: CDR1 MGHRA, CDR2 YSYEKL. V was shortened by 4 bases and J by 1 base, with 14 bases between the two germline ends. The CDR3 runs 16 residues. The CDR3 loop reads CASSPETASSNQPQHF. In DNA, the CDR3 is TGCGCCAGCAGCCCAGAGACAGCCTCGAGCAATCAGCCCCAGCATTTT.

V is TRBV29-1 and J is TRBJ1-2; 12 bases line up with TRBD1. J lost 7 bases, V lost 6 bases, and 3 bases had no gene match. The CDR3 extends over 12 amino acids. The V gene's germline CDR1 is SQVTM and CDR2 ANQGSEA. CDR3 in DNA: TGCAGCGTGGGACAGGGGGCGGTTGGCTACACCTTC. Amino acids: CSVGQGAVGYTF.

V and J are TRBV4-3 and TRBJ2-7, with TRBD2 matching 12 bases. Germline CDR1 is LGHNA and CDR2 is YSLEER. The V gene end was trimmed by 6 bases and the J gene end by 5 bases; junction bases not matched to a gene: 8. This CDR3 region has 15 residues. Here the CDR3 DNA reads TGCGCCAGCAGTTATCTAGCGGGGGGGCAAAACGAGCAGTACTTC. Translating it yields CASSYLAGGQNEQYF.

The gene calls are TRBV9 and TRBJ1-2; 7 bases are a match to TRBD1. V dropped 2 bases and J dropped 8; count of bases not matched to a gene: 12. Germline assignment: CDR1 SGDLS and CDR2 YYNGEE. The CDR3 covers 15 residues. The CDR3 DNA sequence: TGTGCCAGCAGCGTCCTTACAGGGGCGGTAGAGGGCTACACCTTC. Its translation is CASSVLTGAVEGYTF. Full variable domain (remainder filled in from reference TRBV9 and TRBJ1-2): DSGVTQTPKHLITATGQRVTLRCSPRSGDLSVYWYQQSLDQGLQFLIQYYNGEERAKGNILERFSAQQFPDLHSELNLSSLELGDSALYFCASSVLTGAVEGYTFGSGTRLTVV.

The V call is TRBV19, the J call TRBJ1-2; D is uncertain. Trimming took 5 bases from V and 2 from J, leaving 6 bases between them. The CDR3 is made up of 12 amino acids. Germline values: CDR1 LNHDA, CDR2 SQIVND (reference sequence). CDR3 loop: CASSRGNYGYTF. In nucleotides, the CDR3 is TGTGCCAGTAGTCGAGGGAACTATGGCTACACCTTC. Full variable domain (rest looked up from reference TRBV19 and TRBJ1-2): DGGITQSPKYLFRKEGQNVTLSCEQNLNHDAMYWYRQDPGQGLRLIYYSQIVNDFQKGDIAEGYSVSREKKESFPLTVTSAQKNPTAFYLCASSRGNYGYTFGSGTRLTVV.

Note on this clone: A read error may produce the germline difference seen at one junction end. The chain combines TRBV6-5 with TRBJ1-2, with a possible D match to TRBD1 (5 bases). The germline CDR1 and CDR2 sequences are MNHEY and SVGAGI. This CDR3 spans 14 amino acids. CDR3 region: CASSNPGRRDGYTF. CDR3 coding DNA: TGTGCCAGCAGTAATCCGGGACGGAGGGATGGTTACACCTTC.

The chain uses TRBV24-1 and TRBJ2-3; 8 bases fit TRBD1. The germline V gene has CDR1 KGHDR and CDR2 SFDVKD. The CDR3 runs 17 residues. V dropped 3 bases and J dropped 5; count of bases not matched to a gene: 12. CDR3 DNA: TGTGCCACCAGTGATCCTGACAGGGGTCAGGGGATAGATACGCAGTATTTT. Protein sequence: CATSDPDRGQGIDTQYF.

A single count supports this clone. This chain joins TRBV28 and TRBJ1-1; D possibly corresponds to TRBD1 (6 bases). Germline values: CDR1 MDHEN, CDR2 SYDVKM. V was cut by 5 bases and J by 2 bases, with 12 bases left in between. The CDR3 consists of 14 residues. DNA for the CDR3: TGTGCCAGCAGTATACAGGGAAGAAACACTGAAGCTTTCTTT. As protein: CASSIQGRNTEAFF.

This chain uses TRBV18 with TRBJ2-2; the match to TRBD2 covers 10 bases. The V segment lost 3 bases and the J segment 2 bases; nucleotides outside the gene matches: 9. The germline V gene has CDR1 KGHSH and CDR2 LQKENI. The CDR3 extends over 18 amino acids. The CDR3 sequence: CASSPASGRGANTGELFF. The CDR3 DNA follows: TGTGCCAGCTCACCGGCTAGCGGGAGAGGTGCAAACACCGGGGAGCTGTTTTTT.

Only one count was recorded for this clone. CDR3 loop: CASSGGQGWDYGYTF. Here the CDR3 DNA reads TGTGCCAGTAGTGGTGGCCAGGGTTGGGACTATGGCTACACCTTC. V gene TRBV19 combines with J gene TRBJ1-2, with D perhaps TRBD1 (5 bases). Germline V gene lookup returns CDR1 LNHDA and CDR2 SQIVND (reference sequence). V shed 5 bases and J shed 3 bases, with 16 bases lying between them. This CDR3 has 15 amino acids.